Sequencing of this T cell receptor (beta chain) was carried out in a study of beta chain features in type 1 diabetes. The wider study: There were 107,917,701 sorted cells examined across all samples.

CDR1 is GTSNPN and CDR2 is SVGIG in the germline V gene (reference sequence). This CDR3 is 15 amino acids long. Trimming took 0 bases from V and 2 from J; bases not matched to a gene: 4. This clone was observed a few times. Every isolated RNA sample was fully reverse transcribed, so sequencing captured expressed TCRB transcripts. Here immunoSEQ multiplex PCR was the method, and the copy in TCRdb shows in-frame clones only, minus some. The repertoire includes about 150,000 clones, about 8.1% of them detected once, and about 0.6% sits in the top ten. Sequencing was performed on central memory CD4+ T cells from blood. The rearrangement joins TRBV30 to TRBJ2-1, with TRBD1 matching over 7 bases. This receptor was obtained from a man between 18 and 35 years old in good health. This CDR3 reads CAWSVLGQAYNEQFF. DNA of the CDR3: TGTGCCTGGAGTGTACTAGGACAGGCCTACAATGAGCAGTTCTTC. The whole variable domain, filled in from reference TRBV30 and TRBJ2-1, reads SQTIHQWPATLVQPVGSPLSLECTVEGTSNPNLYWYRQAAGRGLQLLFYSVGIGQISSEVPQNLSASRPQDRQFILSSKKLLLSDSGFYLCAWSVLGQAYNEQFFGPGTRLTVL.